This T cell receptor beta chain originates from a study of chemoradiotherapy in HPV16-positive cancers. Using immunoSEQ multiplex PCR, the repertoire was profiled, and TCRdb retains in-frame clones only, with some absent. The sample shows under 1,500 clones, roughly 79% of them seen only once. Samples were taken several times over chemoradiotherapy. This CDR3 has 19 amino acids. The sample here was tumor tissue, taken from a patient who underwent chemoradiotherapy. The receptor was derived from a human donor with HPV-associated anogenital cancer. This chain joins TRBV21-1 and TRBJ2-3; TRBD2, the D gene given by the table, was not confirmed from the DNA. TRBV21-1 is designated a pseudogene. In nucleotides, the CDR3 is TGTGCCAGCAGCAAAGGGGAGGTAAGACTAGCTACCCCGACAGATACGCAGTATTTT. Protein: CASSKGEVRLATPTDTQYF.